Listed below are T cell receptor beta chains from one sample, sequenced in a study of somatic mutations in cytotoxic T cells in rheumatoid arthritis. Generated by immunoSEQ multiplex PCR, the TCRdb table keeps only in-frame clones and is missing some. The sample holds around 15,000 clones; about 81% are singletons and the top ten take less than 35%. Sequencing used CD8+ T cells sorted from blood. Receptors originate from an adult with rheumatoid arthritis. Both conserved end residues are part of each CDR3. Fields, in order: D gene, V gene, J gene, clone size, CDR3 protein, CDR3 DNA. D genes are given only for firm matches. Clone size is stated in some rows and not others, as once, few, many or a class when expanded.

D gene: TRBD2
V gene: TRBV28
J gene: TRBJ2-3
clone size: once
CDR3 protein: CASSLLAGGSADTQYF
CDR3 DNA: TGTGCCAGCAGTTTGCTAGCGGGGGGGTCGGCAGATACGCAGTATTTT

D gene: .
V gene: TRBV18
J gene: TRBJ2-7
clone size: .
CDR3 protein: CASSPNYEQYF
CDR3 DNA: TGTGCCAGCTCCCCTAACTACGAGCAGTACTTC

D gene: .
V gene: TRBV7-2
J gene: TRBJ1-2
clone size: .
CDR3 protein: CASSLVSGYTF
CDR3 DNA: TGTGCCAGCAGCTTAGTTTCCGGCTACACCTTC

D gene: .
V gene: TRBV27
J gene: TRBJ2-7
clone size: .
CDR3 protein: CASSSIDRYYEQYF
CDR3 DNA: TGTGCCAGCAGTTCCATAGACAGATACTACGAGCAGTACTTC

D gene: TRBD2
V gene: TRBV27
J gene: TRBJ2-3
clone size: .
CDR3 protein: CASSRTTSSTQYF
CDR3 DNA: TGTGCCAGCAGCCGCACGACTAGCAGTACGCAGTATTTT

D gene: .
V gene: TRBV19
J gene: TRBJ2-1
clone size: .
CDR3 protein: CATNRGTSNEQFF
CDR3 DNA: TGTGCCACGAACCGGGGGACAAGCAATGAGCAGTTCTTC

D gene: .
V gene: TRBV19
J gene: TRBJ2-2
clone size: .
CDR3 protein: CASSIQGWNTGELFF
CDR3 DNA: TGTGCCAGTAGTATTCAGGGGTGGAACACCGGGGAGCTGTTTTTT

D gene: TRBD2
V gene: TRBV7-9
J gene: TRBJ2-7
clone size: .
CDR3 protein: CASSLRSGSNDEQYF
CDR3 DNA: TGTGCCAGCAGCTTACGTAGCGGGAGTAACGACGAGCAGTACTTC

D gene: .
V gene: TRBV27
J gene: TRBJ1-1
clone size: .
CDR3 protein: CASSLGPSGAAFF
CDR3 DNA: TGTGCCAGCAGTTTGGGCCCCTCGGGGGCAGCTTTCTTT

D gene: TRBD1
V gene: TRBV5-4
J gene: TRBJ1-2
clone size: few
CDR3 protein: CATDRGNGYTF
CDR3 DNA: TGTGCCACGGACAGGGGAAATGGCTACACCTTC

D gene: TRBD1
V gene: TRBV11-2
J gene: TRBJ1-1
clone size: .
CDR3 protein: CASSSLFGQGAVNTEAFF
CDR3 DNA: TGTGCCAGCAGCTCGCTATTCGGGCAGGGGGCCGTGAACACTGAAGCTTTCTTT

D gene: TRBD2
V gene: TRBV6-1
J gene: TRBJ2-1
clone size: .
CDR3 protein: CASSPIAGGNNEQFF
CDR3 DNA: TGTGCCAGCAGTCCGATAGCGGGAGGCAACAATGAGCAGTTCTTC

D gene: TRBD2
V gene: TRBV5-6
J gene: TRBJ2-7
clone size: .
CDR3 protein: CASSSGGRYEQYF
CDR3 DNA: TGTGCCAGCAGCTCGGGAGGGCGGTACGAGCAGTACTTC

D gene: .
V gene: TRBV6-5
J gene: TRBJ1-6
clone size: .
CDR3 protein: CASRKSSYNSPLHF
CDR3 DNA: TGTGCCAGCAGAAAATCATCCTATAATTCACCCCTCCACTTT

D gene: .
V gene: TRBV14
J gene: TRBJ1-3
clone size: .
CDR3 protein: CASSQDGVFGNTIYF
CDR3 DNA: TGTGCCAGCAGCCAAGATGGGGTCTTCGGAAACACCATATATTTT

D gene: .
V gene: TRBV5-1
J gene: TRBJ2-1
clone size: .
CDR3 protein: CASSLADSSINEQFF
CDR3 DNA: TGCGCCAGCAGCTTGGCCGACAGTTCAATCAATGAGCAGTTCTTC

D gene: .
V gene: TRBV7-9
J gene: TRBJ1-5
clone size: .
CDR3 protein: CASSLAVGNQPQHF
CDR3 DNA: TGTGCCAGCAGCTTAGCTGTTGGTAATCAGCCCCAGCATTTT

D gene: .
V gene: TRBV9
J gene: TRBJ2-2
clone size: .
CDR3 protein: CASSVRGAGELFF
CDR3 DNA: TGTGCCAGCAGCGTCAGGGGGGCCGGGGAGCTGTTTTTT

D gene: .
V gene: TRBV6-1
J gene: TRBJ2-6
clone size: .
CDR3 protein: CASSEDGLTSGANVLTF
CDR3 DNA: TGTGCCAGCAGTGAGGACGGCCTAACCTCTGGGGCCAACGTCCTGACTTTC

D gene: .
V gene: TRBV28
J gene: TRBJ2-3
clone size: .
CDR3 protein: CASSAGLGGGFIDTQYF
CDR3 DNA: TGTGCCAGCAGTGCCGGACTAGGGGGTGGCTTCATAGATACGCAGTATTTT

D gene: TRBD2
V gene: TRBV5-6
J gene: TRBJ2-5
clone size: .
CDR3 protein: CASSHVVAGVETQYF
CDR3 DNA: TGTGCCAGCAGCCACGTAGTAGCGGGAGTGGAGACCCAGTACTTC

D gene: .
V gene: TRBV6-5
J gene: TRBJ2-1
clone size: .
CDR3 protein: CASSYSIATYNEQFF
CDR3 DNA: TGTGCCAGCAGTTACTCGATAGCGACCTACAATGAGCAGTTCTTC

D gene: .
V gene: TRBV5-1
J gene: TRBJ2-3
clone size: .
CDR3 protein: CASADGGFMTDTQYF
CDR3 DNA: TGCGCCAGCGCGGATGGGGGGTTTATGACAGATACGCAGTATTTT

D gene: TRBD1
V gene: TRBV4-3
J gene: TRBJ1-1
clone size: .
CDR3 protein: CASSQGTGGAPKNTEAFF
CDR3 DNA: TGCGCCAGCAGCCAGGGGACAGGGGGCGCGCCTAAGAACACTGAAGCTTTCTTT

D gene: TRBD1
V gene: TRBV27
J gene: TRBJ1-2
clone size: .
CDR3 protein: CASSDRQGTRNGYTF
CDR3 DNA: TGTGCCAGCAGCGATCGACAGGGGACCAGAAATGGCTACACCTTC

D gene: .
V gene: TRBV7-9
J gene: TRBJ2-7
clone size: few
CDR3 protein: CASSFGISYEQYF
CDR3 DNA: TGTGCCAGCAGCTTCGGGATCTCCTACGAGCAGTACTTC

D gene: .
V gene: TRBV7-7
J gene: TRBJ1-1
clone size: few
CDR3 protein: CASSLGLGTEAFF
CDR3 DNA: TGTGCCAGCAGCTTAGGCTTAGGCACTGAAGCTTTCTTT

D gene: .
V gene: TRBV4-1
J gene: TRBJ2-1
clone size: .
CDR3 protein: CASSQVLGTQDEQFF
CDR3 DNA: TGCGCCAGCAGCCAAGTTTTGGGGACTCAAGATGAGCAGTTCTTC

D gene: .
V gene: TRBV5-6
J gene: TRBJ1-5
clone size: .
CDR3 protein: CASSQSNQPQHF
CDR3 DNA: TGTGCCAGCAGCCAGTCGAACCAGCCCCAGCATTTT

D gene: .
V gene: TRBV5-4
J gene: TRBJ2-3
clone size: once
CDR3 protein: CASSLGTGADTQYF
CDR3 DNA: TGTGCCAGCAGCTTGGGTACGGGCGCAGATACGCAGTATTTT

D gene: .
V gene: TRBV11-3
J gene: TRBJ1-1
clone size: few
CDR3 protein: CASSLGTGVEAFF
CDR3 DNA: TGTGCCAGCAGCTTAGGAACAGGTGTGGAAGCTTTCTTT

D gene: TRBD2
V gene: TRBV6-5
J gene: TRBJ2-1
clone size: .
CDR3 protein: CASTTSGSNEQFF
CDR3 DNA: TGTGCCAGCACGACTAGCGGGTCGAATGAGCAGTTCTTC

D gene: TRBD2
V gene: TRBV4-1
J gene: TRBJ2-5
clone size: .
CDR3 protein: CASSQSSGSAETQYF
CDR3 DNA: TGCGCCAGCAGCCAGTCTAGCGGGAGTGCAGAGACCCAGTACTTC

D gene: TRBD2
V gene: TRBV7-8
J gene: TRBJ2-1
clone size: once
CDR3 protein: CASSSGLALGNEQFF
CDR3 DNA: TGTGCCAGCAGCTCGGGACTAGCATTGGGCAATGAGCAGTTCTTC

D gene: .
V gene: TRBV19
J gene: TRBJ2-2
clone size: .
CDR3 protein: CASSGGHTGELFF
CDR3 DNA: TGTGCCAGTAGTGGAGGTCACACCGGGGAGCTGTTTTTT

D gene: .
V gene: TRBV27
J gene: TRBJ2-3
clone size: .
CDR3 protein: CASSLKDTQYF
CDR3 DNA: TGTGCCAGCAGTTTAAAAGATACGCAGTATTTT

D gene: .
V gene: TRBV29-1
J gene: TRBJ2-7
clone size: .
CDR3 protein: CSALTGDDYEQYF
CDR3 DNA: TGCAGCGCCCTGACAGGTGATGACTACGAGCAGTACTTC